The present TCR beta chain was sequenced within a study of shared clonotypes between healthy human individuals. Notes on the study in general: Around 5.3% of naive CD4 clonotypes were shared across four donors.

Details on this clone: The antigen remains undetermined.

CDR1 is SEHNR, CDR2 FQNEAQ, per germline (reference sequence). V shed 1 base, J shed 5 bases, and the junction held 9 bases outside the gene matches. The CDR3 runs 17 residues. Naive-designated CD8 cells lacked CD45RO, were positively enriched for CCR7, and omitted terminally differentiated effector memory CD45RA+ cells. Caucasian adults residing in Nashville, Tennessee made up all the donors. TCRdb keeps only in-frame clones here, not all; method: immunoSEQ multiplex PCR. The sample yields about 680,000 clones, roughly 94% seen once. Sequenced: naive CD8+ T cells sorted from blood. The TCR sequence derives from a man aged 25-45 years in good health. The rearrangement joins TRBV7-9 to TRBJ2-1; TRBD2 aligns across 9 bases. The CDR3 spells CASSLVGGRGLNNEQFF. In DNA, the CDR3 is TGTGCCAGCAGCTTAGTCGGCGGGAGGGGTTTAAACAATGAGCAGTTCTTC.